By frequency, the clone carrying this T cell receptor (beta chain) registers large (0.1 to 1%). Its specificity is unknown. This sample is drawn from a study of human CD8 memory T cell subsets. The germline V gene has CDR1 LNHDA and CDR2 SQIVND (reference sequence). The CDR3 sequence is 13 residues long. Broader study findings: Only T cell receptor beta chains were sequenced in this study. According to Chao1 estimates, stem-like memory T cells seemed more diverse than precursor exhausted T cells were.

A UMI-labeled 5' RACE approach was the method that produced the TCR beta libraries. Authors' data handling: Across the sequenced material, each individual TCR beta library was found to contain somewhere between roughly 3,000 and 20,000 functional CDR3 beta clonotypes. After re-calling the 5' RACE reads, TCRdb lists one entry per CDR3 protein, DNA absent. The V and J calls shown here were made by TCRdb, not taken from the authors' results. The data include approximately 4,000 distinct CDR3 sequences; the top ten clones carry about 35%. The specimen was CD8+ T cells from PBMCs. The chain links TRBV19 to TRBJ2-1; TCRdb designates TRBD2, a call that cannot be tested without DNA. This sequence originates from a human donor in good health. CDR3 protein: CASSASGMIEQFF.